This T cell receptor (beta chain) originates from a study of graft-versus-host responses after intestinal transplantation. Measured with immunoSEQ multiplex PCR; TCRdb has only the in-frame clones, and not every one. Here the sample spans tens of thousands of clones, 80% to 95% being singletons. A word on this clone: Its antigen is not identified.

General study findings and limits: Where graft-donor T cell macrochimerism was present, patients had high graft-versus-host to host-versus-graft clonal ratios in allografts.

CDR3 size: 15 residues. The germline gives CDR1 SGHNT, CDR2 YYREEE (reference sequence). Trimming removed 1 base from V and 0 bases from J; junction bases left unmatched: 2. The TCR sequence derives from a human donor who received an intestinal transplant. The input for sequencing was unstimulated CD8+ T cells sorted from spleen or lymph node cells, taken before intestinal transplant. The chain carries TRBV5-4 and TRBJ2-5; TRBD1 agrees at 8 bases. The CDR3 DNA follows: TGTGCCAGCAGCTTGCGACAGGGGAACCAAGAGACCCAGTACTTC. It codes for CASSLRQGNQETQYF. Supplemented by reference TRBV5-4 and TRBJ2-5, the full variable domain reads ETGVTQSPTHLIKTRGQQVTLRCSSQSGHNTVSWYQQALGQGPQFIFQYYREEENGRGNFPPRFSGLQFPNYSSELNVNALELDDSALYLCASSLRQGNQETQYFGPGTRLLVL.